Detailed here is one T cell receptor (beta chain). The antigen it recognizes is unknown. Base qualities are not recorded, but no much larger clone differs from it by a single base. This entry comes from a study of cytomegalovirus exposure and HLA in healthy donors (dated by TCRdb to 2017 to 2019). Concerning the study at large: An earlier analysis of 550 to 700 of the donors reported 250 to 300 Gb of sequence data and around 110 million unique TCR beta sequences from approximately 180 million T cells. Roughly 300 gigabases of sequencing data and approximately 91 million unique TCR sequences made up an early release that covered 500 to 650 HLA-typed donors. Of the approximately 370 genotyped donors, 81% were placed in the genetic ancestry cluster associated with self-reported Caucasian donors. The study was designed to test whether signatures of past pathogen exposure could be identified by cataloging public T cell receptors. Using immunosequencing, the study profiled T cell repertoires from 500 to 800 subjects and related those repertoires to cytomegalovirus serostatus. In addition to the first cohort of 650 to 800 subjects, a separate validation cohort of approximately 120 different subjects was used. To predict cytomegalovirus infection status, the study brought together high-throughput TCR immunosequencing, statistical association of individual TCRs with disease status, and machine learning. To study patterns of TCR occurrence, a later analysis re-analyzed previously published TCR beta repertoires from 650 to 750 donors and added high-resolution HLA genotyping. The later analysis used no new phenotypic data to find candidate immune exposures, relying instead on TCR beta sequences and their occurrence across donors. To decide whether each TCR beta V gene segment behaved as functional or pseudogenic, an earlier analysis of approximately 600 of the donors relied on high-throughput TCR beta sequencing. Donor age, sex, ethnicity and CMV serostatus were compiled together with the repertoire data. In a later genetic analysis, genome-wide SNP genotypes for about 55% of the 666 donors were used, and that subset was treated as a discovery cohort. Every repertoire in the discovery cohort had been generated on one and the same sequencing platform. Both class I and class II loci were covered by HLA typing, at four-digit resolution. The number of donors typed differed by locus, with 629-630 for A, B, C, DRB1 and DQB1, around 560 for DQA1, 600 to 610 for DPA1, and 450 to 480 for DPB1. A handful of DR-DQ haplotypes were handled as single units for association and clustering because linkage in the cohort was strong. On average, around 200,000 unique TCR beta nucleotide sequences were sequenced per donor among 398 genotyped donors of the cohort, with roughly 20% of those sequences being non-productive. On the study overall, not on this receptor specifically: CMV serostatus was the only immune exposure information available for the cohort. A further reported finding was that TCR beta sequences accurately predicted the HLA-A and HLA-B alleles for most subjects in the first cohort. The cohort was sequenced for TCR beta chains only, and without alpha or paired-chain data the features that could be detected were limited. Across donors, most TCR sequences were observed very rarely, whereas some public TCRs were present in many individuals. An earlier analysis of 587 of the donors showed that most TCR beta V segments appeared in productive rearrangements either about 87% or about 30% of the time, which broadly matched IMGT annotations. In the study, some 180 TCR beta chains were listed as associated with cytomegalovirus. V-gene and J-gene trimming of TCR beta chains was associated with a missense DCLRE1C variant in a later genetic analysis, and the association was replicated in an independent cohort. In vitro tests confirmed that a few of the cytomegalovirus-associated TCR beta chains recognize cytomegalovirus antigens. HLA typing was unavailable for some donors at each locus, so association tests used only the typed subset. Because the 87-base-pair reads could not distinguish some IMGT-functional V segments, including TRBV6-2 and TRBV6-3, those segments were excluded. Assigning TCR associations to individual alleles was difficult when HLA alleles, especially DR and DQ, strongly co-occurred. Correlated functional status among segregating V segments might be attributable to linkage disequilibrium, but an unknown experimental factor could not be ruled out. Because counts were too low, some 17 rarely observed V segments, including chromosome 9 orphons, were left out of the earlier analysis of approximately 500 of the donors. According to the authors, the approach could potentially be generalized to other disease states and immunological phenotypes. According to a later genetic analysis, donors in an Asian-associated ancestry cluster had fewer N-insertions in productive TCRs than the approximately 690-donor mean. Cytomegalovirus status was reported to be diagnosed by the classifier with high specificity and sensitivity in both the original and validation cohorts. A cluster of highly shared sequence variants was judged likely to represent a technical artifact of the sequencing pipeline. Presence/absence analyses assumed roughly uniform sequencing depth across donors, an assumption that may not hold. A later analysis reported that several top co-occurrence clusters appeared linked to parvovirus B19, influenza, CMV and Epstein-Barr virus. A later analysis associated 16,951 TCR beta sequences with specific HLA alleles at a false discovery rate of 0.05. In a later analysis, TCR association rates were found to vary across HLA loci, with the most associated TCRs seen for DRB1 alleles and the fewest for HLA-C alleles. In a later analysis, most CMV-associated TCR beta chains were found to appear HLA-restricted, with HLA associations seemingly driven largely by CMV exposure. In a later analysis, HLA-associated TCR beta chains were found to be more clonally expanded and to have lower generation probabilities than equally common non-associated chains.

The cysteine opens and the phenylalanine closes a CDR3 of 14 amino acids. The CDR3 DNA has 42 bases and is translated from base 1. V loses 4 bases, J loses 2 bases, and the germline ends lie 11 bases apart. The CDR1 and CDR2 encoded by the germline V gene are SGHDN and FVKESK. Library generation was performed with the immunoSEQ multiplex PCR assay. A mixture of 60 forward primers for TCR Vbeta segments and 13 reverse primers for TCR Jbeta segments was used in the multiplex PCR. The CDR3 region of rearranged TCR beta genes was amplified from genomic DNA with a multiplex PCR assay. The Illumina HiSeq System was used to sequence the amplified TCR beta libraries as 87-base-pair reads. Per the source publication's procedure: A later analysis counted tens of millions of unique TCR beta chains across the approximately 700 repertoires, and roughly 11 million of these chains were shared by at least two donors. A nearest-neighbor algorithm error-corrected the raw reads and collapsed the reads into unique sequences, merging closely related sequences to remove PCR and sequencing errors. V, D and J gene segments were assigned by aligning CDR3 sequences to IMGT reference sequences. For a sequence to be retained, a match of at least six nucleotides was required to both a V gene segment and a J gene segment. Rearrangements were classified as productive when the CDR3 lacked stop codons and remained in frame with V and J, and all other rearrangements were classified as non-productive. Following IMGT convention, CDR3 was defined as the stretch from the second conserved V-encoded cysteine up to the conserved J-encoded phenylalanine. The earlier analysis of a few hundred of the donors excluded any sequence lacking an unambiguous match to a single V gene segment. In an earlier analysis of some 590 of the donors, a V segment was called functional when productive rearrangements were above 56.7%, and segregating when the standard deviation between donors exceeded 5%. A statistical classification framework was built for diagnosing cytomegalovirus status from the catalog of TCR beta chain sequences. In a later analysis, TCR nucleotide sequences were compared against IMGT/GENE-DB human TR gene sequences so that V and J genes could be assigned. In a later analysis, CDR3 sequences and most-parsimonious VDJ recombination scenarios were assigned using the TCRdist pipeline. In a later analysis, each TCR beta chain was defined by its CDR3 amino acid sequence together with its V-gene family, and reads without a unique V-gene family were excluded. In a later analysis, around 650 highly shared, low-generation-probability nucleotide sequences were removed to address suspected cross-contamination and a sequencing artifact. In a later analysis, a clonal expansion index for each public chain was calculated from normalized within-repertoire ranks of inferred template counts. A later analysis computed generation probabilities with a VDJ recombination model fitted to out-of-frame rearrangements, and checked the results against IGoR. In a later analysis, hypergeometric tests were used to score TCR-TCR, TCR-HLA and TCR-CMV co-occurrence, with a repertoire-size bias correction applied to TCR pairs. False discovery rates were estimated in a later analysis by permuting HLA or CMV assignments 20 times. In a later analysis, co-occurring TCRs were grouped using DBSCAN, with TCRdist sequence similarity added in when clustering inside HLA-allele-positive subsets. Repertoires with fewer than 30,000 or more than 120,000 public chains, plus five repertoires with anomalous nucleotide sharing, were excluded from co-occurrence clustering. TCRdb re-hosts the immuneACCESS table, in-frame sequences only. Its copies lack some clones; in the studies checked, an unresolved V gene accounts for under half of them, and the cause for the rest is not known. V, J and clone size were drawn from that table, and D and trimming were deduced from the DNA. In this sample the table shows around 180,000 clones, about 80% of which occur a single time. Jointly, the top ten make up about 2% of the sample.

The cohort consisted of 650 to 850 healthy bone marrow donors. All cohort members were sampled while nominally healthy, although unrecorded immune exposures were likely present. The donor tested CMV seropositive and was one of the 289 seropositive cohort members. A peripheral blood sample was provided by each donor, and peripheral blood mononuclear cells were used for TCR beta sequencing. The Qiagen DNeasy Blood Extraction Kit was used to extract genomic DNA from the blood cell samples. Sequencing was done on a sample of PBMCs. This TCR derives from a woman aged 18 to 35 in good health and CMV-seropositive. The chain employs TRBV14 and TRBJ1-1; perhaps TRBD1 is the D gene, with 6 bases matching. The CDR3 corresponds to CASSPGQINTEAFF. The nucleotides read TGTGCCAGCAGCCCCGGACAGATAAACACTGAAGCTTTCTTT. Extended through the reference TRBV14 and TRBJ1-1 proteins, this CDR3 yields the full variable domain: EAGVTQFPSHSVIEKGQTVTLRCDPISGHDNLYWYRRVMGKEIKFLLHFVKESKQDESGMPNNRFLAERTGGTYSTLKVQPAELEDSGVYFCASSPGQINTEAFFGQGTRLTVV.